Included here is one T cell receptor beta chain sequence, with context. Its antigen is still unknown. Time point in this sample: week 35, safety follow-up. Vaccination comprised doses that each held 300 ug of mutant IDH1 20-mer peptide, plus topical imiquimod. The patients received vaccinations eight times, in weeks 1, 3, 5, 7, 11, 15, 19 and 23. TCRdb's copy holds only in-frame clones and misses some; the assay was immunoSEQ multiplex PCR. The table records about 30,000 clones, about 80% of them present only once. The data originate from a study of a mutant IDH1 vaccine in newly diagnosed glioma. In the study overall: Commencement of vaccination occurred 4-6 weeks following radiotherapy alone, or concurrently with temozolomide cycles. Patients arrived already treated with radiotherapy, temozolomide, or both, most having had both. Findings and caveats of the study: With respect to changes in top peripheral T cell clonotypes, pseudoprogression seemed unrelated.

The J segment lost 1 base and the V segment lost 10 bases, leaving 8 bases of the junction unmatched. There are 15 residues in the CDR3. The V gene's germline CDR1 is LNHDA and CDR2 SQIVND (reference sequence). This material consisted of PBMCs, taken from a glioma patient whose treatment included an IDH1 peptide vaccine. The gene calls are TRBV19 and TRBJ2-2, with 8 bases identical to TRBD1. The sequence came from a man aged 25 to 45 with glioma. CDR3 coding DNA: TGTGCCACTAAAGGACAGGGTTTGAACACCGGGGAGCTGTTTTTT. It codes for CATKGQGLNTGELFF. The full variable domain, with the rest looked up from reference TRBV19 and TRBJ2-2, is DGGITQSPKYLFRKEGQNVTLSCEQNLNHDAMYWYRQDPGQGLRLIYYSQIVNDFQKGDIAEGYSVSREKKESFPLTVTSAQKNPTAFYLCATKGQGLNTGELFFGEGSRLTVL.